The entry below gives a single T cell receptor (beta chain) sequence along with its context. Through a sample-barcoded 5' primer and a J-beta primer mix, a second PCR was run for roughly 6 to 12 cycles. TCRdb fed the 5' RACE reads into MiXCR, producing one record per CDR3 protein. The sample lists approximately 1,000,000 distinct CDR3 sequences; roughly 45% were seen once. These data belong to a study of blood T cells in healthy people across ages. Across the study: Every two T cells gave about one barcoded beta molecule via template switching.

Total RNA, at least 6 micrograms per sample, was extracted from PBMCs. This clonotype was obtained from a woman aged 55-69 years in good health. Sequenced sample: blood.

The CDR3 coding sequence is TGTGCCAGCAGTGGGAGGGCAGGGGGCGGCCATGAGCAGTTCTTC. This gives the protein CASSGRAGGGHEQFF. The chain employs TRBV6-1 and TRBJ2-1; the match to TRBD1 covers 8 bases. Trimming cost V 4 bases and J 8 bases; bases outside gene matches: 10. Per the germline V gene, CDR1 is MNHNS and CDR2 is SASEGT. The CDR3 is 15 residues long.